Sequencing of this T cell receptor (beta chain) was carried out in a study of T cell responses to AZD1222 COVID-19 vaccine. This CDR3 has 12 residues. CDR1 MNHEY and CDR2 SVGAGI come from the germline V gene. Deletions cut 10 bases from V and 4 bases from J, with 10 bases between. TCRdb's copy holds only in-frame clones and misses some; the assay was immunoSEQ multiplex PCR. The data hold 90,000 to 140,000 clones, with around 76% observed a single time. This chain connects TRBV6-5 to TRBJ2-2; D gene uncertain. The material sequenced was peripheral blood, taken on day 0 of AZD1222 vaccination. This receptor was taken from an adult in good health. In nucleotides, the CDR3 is TGTGCCACCCGTCAGCTCACCGGGGAGCTGTTTTTT. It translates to CATRQLTGELFF.